This T cell receptor (beta chain) was captured in a study of Ad26.COV2.S vaccination and SARS-CoV-2 variants. Study as a whole: Enrollment placed the donor in the COV1001 Ad26.COV2.S trial arm.

General study results and limits: Total T cell responses were possibly underestimated by TCR breadth and depth analyses. Comparable non-spike TCR breadth was observed in vaccine and placebo recipients.

Measured with immunoSEQ multiplex PCR; TCRdb has only the in-frame clones, and not every one. The table shows more than 300,000 clones, with 80% to 90% occurring only once. Details on this clone: Its antigen is not identified.

V trimming: 5 bases; J trimming: 2 bases; junction bases outside the gene matches: 10. Germline V gene sequence: CDR1 SGHDT, CDR2 YYEEEE. The CDR3 has 16 residues. Specified treatment: 15 to 20 received Ad26.COV2.S at low or high dose, single or two shots; 5 received placebo; per-sample allocation not given. The samples date from day 63 after the first vaccine or placebo injection. Sequencing used peripheral blood, obtained in a trial of Ad26.COV2.S vaccine versus placebo. The rearrangement joins TRBV5-6 to TRBJ1-2; 9 nucleotides align to TRBD1. The origin of this receptor is a person aged 18 to 59 who received the Ad26.COV2.S COVID-19 vaccine or a placebo. The CDR3 spells CASRARTGELNYGYTF. Written as DNA, the CDR3 is TGTGCCAGCAGAGCCAGGACAGGGGAGTTAAACTATGGCTACACCTTC.